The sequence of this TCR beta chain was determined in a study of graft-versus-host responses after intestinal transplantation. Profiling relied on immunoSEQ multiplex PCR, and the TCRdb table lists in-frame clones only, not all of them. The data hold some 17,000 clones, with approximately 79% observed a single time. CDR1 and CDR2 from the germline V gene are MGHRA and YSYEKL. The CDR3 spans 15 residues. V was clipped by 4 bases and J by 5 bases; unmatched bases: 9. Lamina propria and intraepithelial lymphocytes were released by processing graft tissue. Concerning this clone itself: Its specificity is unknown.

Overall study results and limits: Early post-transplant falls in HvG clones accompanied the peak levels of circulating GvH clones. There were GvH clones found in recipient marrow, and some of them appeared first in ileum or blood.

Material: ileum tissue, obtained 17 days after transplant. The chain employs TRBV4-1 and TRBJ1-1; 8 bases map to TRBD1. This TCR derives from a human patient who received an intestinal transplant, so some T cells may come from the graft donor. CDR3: CASSLSRTGFTEAFF. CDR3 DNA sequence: TGCGCCAGCAGCCTTTCCAGGACAGGGTTTACTGAAGCTTTCTTT.